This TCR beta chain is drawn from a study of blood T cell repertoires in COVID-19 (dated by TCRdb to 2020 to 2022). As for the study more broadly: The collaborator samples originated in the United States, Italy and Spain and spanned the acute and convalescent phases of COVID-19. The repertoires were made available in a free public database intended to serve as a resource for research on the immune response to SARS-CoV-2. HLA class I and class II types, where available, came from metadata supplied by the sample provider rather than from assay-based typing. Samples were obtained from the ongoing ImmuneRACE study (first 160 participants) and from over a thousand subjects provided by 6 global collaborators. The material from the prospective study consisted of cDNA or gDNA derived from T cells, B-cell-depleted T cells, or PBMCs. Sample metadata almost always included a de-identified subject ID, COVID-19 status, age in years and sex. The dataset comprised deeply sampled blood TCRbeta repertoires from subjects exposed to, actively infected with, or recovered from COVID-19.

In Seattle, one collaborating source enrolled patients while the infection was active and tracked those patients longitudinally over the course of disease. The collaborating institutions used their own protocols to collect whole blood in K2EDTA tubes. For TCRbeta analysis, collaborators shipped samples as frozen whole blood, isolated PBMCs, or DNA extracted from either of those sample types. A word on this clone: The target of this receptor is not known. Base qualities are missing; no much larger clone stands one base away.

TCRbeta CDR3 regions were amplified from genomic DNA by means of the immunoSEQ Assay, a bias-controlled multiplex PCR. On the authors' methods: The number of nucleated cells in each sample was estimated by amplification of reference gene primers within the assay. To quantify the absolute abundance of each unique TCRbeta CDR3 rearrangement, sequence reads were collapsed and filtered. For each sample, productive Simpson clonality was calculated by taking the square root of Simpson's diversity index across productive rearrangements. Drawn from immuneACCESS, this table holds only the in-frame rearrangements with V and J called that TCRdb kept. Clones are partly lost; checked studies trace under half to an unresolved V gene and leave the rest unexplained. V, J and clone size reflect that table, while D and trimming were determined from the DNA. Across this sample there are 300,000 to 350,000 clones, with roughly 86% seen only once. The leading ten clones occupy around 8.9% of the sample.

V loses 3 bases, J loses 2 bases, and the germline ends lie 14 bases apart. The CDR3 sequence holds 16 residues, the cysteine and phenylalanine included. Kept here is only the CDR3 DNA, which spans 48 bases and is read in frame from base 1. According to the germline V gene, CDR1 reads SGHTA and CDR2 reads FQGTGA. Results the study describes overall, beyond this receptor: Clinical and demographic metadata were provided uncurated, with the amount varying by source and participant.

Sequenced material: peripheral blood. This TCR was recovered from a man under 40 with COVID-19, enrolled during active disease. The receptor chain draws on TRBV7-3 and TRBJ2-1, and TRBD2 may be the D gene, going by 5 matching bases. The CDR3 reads CASSLGSSITYNEQFF. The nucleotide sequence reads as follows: TGTGCCAGCAGCTTGGGGTCTAGCATCACCTACAATGAGCAGTTCTTC. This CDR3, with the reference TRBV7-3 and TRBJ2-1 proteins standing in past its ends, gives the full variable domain GAGVSQTPSNKVTEKGKYVELRCDPISGHTALYWYRQSLGQGPEFLIYFQGTGAADDSGLPNDRFFAVRPEGSVSTLKIQRTERGDSAVYLCASSLGSSITYNEQFFGPGTRLTVL.